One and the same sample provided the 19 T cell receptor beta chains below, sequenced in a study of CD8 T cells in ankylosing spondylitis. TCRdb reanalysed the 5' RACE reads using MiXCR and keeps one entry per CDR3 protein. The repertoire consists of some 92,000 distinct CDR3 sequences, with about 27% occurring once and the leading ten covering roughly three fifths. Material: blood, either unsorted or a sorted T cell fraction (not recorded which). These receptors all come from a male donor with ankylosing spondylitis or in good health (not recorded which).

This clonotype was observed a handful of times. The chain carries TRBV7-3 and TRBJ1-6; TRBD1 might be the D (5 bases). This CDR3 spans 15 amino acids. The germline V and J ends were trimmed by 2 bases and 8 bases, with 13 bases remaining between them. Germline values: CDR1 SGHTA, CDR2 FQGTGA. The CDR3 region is CASSLLGAADSPLHF. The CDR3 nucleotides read TGTGCCAGCAGCTTACTCGGGGCGGCGGATTCACCCCTCCACTTT.

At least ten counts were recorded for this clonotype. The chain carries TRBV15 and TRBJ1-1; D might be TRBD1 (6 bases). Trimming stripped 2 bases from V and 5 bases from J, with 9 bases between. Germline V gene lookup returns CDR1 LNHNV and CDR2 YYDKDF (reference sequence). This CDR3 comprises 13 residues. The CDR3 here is CATSRHRVTEAFF. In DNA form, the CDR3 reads TGTGCCACCAGCAGACACAGGGTTACTGAAGCTTTCTTT.

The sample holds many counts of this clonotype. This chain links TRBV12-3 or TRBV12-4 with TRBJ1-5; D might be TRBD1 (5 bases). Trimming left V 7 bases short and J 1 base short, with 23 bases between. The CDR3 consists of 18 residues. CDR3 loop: CASNSAGPRRRSNQPQHF. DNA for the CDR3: TGTGCCAGCAACTCAGCGGGGCCACGCAGGAGGAGCAATCAGCCCCAGCATTTT.

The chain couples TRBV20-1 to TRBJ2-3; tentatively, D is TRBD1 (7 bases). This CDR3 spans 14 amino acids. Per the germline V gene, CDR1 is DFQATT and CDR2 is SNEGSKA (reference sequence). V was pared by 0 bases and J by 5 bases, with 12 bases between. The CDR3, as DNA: TGCAGTGCTAGAGATGGGCAGGGGGGAGATACGCAGTATTTT. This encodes CSARDGQGGDTQYF.

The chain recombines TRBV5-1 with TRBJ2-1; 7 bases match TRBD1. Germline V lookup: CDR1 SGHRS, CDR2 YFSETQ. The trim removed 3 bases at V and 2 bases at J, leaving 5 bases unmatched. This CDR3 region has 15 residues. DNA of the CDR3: TGCGCCAGCAGCTACGACAGGGAACCCTACAATGAGCAGTTCTTC. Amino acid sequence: CASSYDREPYNEQFF.

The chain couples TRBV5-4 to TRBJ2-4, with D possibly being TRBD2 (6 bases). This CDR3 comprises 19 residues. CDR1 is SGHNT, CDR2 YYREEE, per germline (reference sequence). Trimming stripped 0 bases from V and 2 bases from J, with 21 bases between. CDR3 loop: CASSLEVLWGDWTKNIQYF. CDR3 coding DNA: TGTGCCAGCAGCTTGGAAGTCTTATGGGGGGATTGGACCAAAAACATTCAGTACTTC.

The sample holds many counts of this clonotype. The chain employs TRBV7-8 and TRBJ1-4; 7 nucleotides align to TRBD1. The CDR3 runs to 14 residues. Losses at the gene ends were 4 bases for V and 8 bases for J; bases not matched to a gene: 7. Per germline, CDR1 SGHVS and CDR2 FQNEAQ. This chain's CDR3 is CASSSTEGQEKLFF. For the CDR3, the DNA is TGTGCCAGCAGCTCCACCGAGGGACAGGAAAAACTGTTTTTT.

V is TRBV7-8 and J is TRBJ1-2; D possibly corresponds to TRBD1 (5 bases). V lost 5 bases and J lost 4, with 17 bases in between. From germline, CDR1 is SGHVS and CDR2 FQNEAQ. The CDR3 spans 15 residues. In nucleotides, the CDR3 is TGTGCCAGCAGCCACGAAATGGGGGGTATCTATGGCTACACCTTC. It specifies CASSHEMGGIYGYTF.

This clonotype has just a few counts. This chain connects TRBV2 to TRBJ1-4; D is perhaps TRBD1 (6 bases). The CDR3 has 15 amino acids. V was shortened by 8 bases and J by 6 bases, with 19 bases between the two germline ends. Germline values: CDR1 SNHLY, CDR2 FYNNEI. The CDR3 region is CASDLGGSRDEKLFF. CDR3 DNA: TGTGCCAGCGACCTAGGGGGGTCTCGCGATGAAAAACTGTTTTTT.

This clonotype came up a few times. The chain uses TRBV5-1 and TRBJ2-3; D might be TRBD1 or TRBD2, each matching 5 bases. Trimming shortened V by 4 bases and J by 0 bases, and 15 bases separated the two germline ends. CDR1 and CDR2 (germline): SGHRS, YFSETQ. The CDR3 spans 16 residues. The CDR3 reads CASSPRAGVSTDTQYF. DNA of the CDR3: TGCGCCAGCAGCCCCAGGGCGGGCGTGAGCACAGATACGCAGTATTTT.

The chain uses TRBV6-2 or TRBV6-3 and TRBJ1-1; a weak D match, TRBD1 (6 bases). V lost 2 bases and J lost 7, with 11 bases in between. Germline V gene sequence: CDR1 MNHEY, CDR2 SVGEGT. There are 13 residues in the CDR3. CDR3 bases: TGTGCCAGCAGTTACGACAGGAAGGATGAAGCTTTCTTT. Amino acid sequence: CASSYDRKDEAFF.

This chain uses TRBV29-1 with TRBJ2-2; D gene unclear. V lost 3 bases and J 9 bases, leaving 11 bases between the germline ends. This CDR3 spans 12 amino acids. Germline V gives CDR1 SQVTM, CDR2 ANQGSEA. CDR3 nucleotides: TGCAGCGTTGAGGGAATGGAGCGGGAGCTGTTTTTT. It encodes CSVEGMERELFF.

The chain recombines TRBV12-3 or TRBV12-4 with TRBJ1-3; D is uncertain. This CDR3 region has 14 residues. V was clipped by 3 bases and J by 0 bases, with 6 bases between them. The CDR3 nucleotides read TGTGCCAGCAGTTTCAGCCTCTCTGGAAACACCATATATTTT. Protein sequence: CASSFSLSGNTIYF.

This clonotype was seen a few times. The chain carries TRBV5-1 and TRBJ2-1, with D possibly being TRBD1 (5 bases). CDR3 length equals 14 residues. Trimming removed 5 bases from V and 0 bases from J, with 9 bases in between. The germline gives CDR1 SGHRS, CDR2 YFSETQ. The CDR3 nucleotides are TGCGCCAGCAGTGAGGACATCTCCTACAATGAGCAGTTCTTC. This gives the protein CASSEDISYNEQFF.

The CDR3 region is CASSVGVMDYGYTF. The CDR3 bases are TGTGCCAGCAGCGTAGGCGTAATGGACTATGGCTACACCTTC. The chain links TRBV9 to TRBJ1-2; D remains unclear. Germline CDR1 and CDR2: SGDLS and YYNGEE. This CDR3 spans 14 amino acids. The ends were cut back, 0 bases at V and 3 bases at J, with 9 bases in the middle.

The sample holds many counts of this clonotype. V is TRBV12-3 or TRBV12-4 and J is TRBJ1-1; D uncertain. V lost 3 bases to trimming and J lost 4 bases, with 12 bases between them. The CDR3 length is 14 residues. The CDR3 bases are TGTGCCAGCAGTTTGGCGGGCGGTAGCACTGAAGCTTTCTTT. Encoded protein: CASSLAGGSTEAFF.

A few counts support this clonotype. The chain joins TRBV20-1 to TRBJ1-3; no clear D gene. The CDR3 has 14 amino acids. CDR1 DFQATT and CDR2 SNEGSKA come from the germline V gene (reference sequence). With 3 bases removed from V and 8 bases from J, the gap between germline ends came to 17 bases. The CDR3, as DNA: TGCAGTGCTAGCCCCGGCCAGTTCGGAGACACCATATATTTT. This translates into CSASPGQFGDTIYF.

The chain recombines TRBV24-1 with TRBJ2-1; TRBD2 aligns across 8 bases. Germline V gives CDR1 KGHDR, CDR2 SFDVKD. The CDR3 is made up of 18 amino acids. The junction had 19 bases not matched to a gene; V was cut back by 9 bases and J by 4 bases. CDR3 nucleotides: TGTGCCACCTCTGACTCATCCAGCGGGAGCAATGGGTACAATGAGCAGTTCTTC. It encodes CATSDSSSGSNGYNEQFF.

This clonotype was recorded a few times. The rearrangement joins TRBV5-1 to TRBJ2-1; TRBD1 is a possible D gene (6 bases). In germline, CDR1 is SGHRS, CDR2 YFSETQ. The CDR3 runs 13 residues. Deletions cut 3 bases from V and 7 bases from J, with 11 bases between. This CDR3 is CASSYRVGNEQFF. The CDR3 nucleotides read TGCGCCAGCAGCTACAGGGTAGGTAATGAGCAGTTCTTC.